This T cell receptor beta chain was found in a study of post-analysis software for immune sequencing data. Broader study findings: Comparison of patients with controls showed roughly five TRBV segments more frequent in patients, TRBV5-6, TRBV5-1 and TRBV20-1 among them. Multiple sclerosis was associated with a significant reduction in normalized Chao1 diversity relative to controls.

This clonotype was seen a handful of times. Its antigen is unidentified. The CDR3 is 12 residues long. Germline V lookup: CDR1 SGHRS, CDR2 YFSETQ. Trimming took off 4 bases at V and 9 bases at J, with 8 bases between the two ends. Each TCR beta cDNA library carried unique molecular identifiers. Each batch of 1 to 10 million T cells produced 400,000 to 650,000 cDNA molecules. From the PCR reads, TCRdb called clonotypes with MiXCR, one entry per CDR3 protein. Here the sample spans about 800,000 distinct CDR3 sequences, 25% to 30% being singletons. This TCR was sampled from a girl aged 5-17 years with multiple sclerosis. V and J are TRBV5-1 and TRBJ1-6; D possibly corresponds to TRBD1 (6 bases). The sequenced sample consisted of blood. CDR3 residues: CASSAGASPLHF. The CDR3 region has the DNA TGCGCCAGCAGCGCAGGGGCTTCACCCCTCCACTTT.